Here is one T cell receptor beta chain with its context. What it binds is unknown. CD4+ T cells from unexposed donors were obtained before the COVID-19 pandemic (2011-2018). Isolation of CD4+ T cells took place after less than twelve days in culture. Fresh IL-2 medium replaced half the medium on days 3 and 7. The sample originates from a study of CD4 T cells in relation to SARS-CoV-2 and coronaviruses. Study-wide background: ViraFEST: approximately 10-day antigen culture of PBMCs, then TCR beta CDR3 sequencing. No peptide or an HIV-1 Nef peptide pool served as negative control. General observations from the study: Crossreactivity was assessed only for spike protein, not other viral proteins.

The CDR3 runs to 15 residues. Germline V lookup: CDR1 MRHNA, CDR2 SNTAGT. Between the trimmed V and J ends, which lost 2 bases and 0 bases, there was a span of 5 bases. The repertoire was sequenced with immunoSEQ multiplex PCR; TCRdb's copy has only in-frame clones and lacks some. The data show 25,000 to 35,000 clones, with about 78% seen just once and approximately 13% held by the top ten. Specimen: CD4+ T cells from PBMCs, cultured in vitro. This sequence originates from a human donor in good health. This sequence joins TRBV6-4 and TRBJ2-6, with D possibly TRBD2 on 5 matching bases. This CDR3 is CASSDTSSGANVLTF. The CDR3 nucleotides read TGTGCCAGCAGTGACACTAGCTCTGGGGCCAACGTCCTGACTTTC.